This T cell receptor beta chain was sequenced during a study of PD-L1 blockade in urothelial cancer. Study-wide context: Analyzed time points were 3 weeks (second dose) and 6 weeks after therapy began.

This sample's time point: peripheral blood 6 weeks after treatment start. Libraries were prepared by immunoSEQ multiplex PCR; TCRdb keeps only in-frame clonotypes and omits some of them. The table has under 25,000 clones, around 86% seen once. This clone was picked up a small number of times. The source of this sequence is a man between 50 and 59 years old with urothelial cancer. The specimen comprised PBMCs, sampled around atezolizumab (anti-PD-L1) treatment.

CDR3 DNA sequence: TGTGCCAGCAGCCAGGACAGGAACACTGAAGCTTTCTTT. This sequence encodes CASSQDRNTEAFF. This sequence joins TRBV14 and TRBJ1-1, with D possibly matching TRBD1 (6 bases). The V gene's germline CDR1 is SGHDN and CDR2 FVKESK. CDR3 length equals 13 residues. The V and J ends lost 3 bases and 1 base respectively, with 6 bases between them.